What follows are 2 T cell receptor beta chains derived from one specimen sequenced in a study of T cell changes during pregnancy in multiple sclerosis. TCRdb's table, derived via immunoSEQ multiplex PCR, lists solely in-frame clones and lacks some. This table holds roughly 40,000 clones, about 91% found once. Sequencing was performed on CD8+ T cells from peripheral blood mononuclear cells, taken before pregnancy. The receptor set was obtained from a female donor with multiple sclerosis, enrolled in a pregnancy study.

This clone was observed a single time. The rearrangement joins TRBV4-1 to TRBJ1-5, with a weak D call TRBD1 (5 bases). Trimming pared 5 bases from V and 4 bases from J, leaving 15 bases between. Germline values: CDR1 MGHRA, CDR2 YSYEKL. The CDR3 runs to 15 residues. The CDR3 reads CASSSFGRTNQPQHF. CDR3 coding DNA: TGCGCCAGCAGCTCATTTGGACGGACAAATCAGCCCCAGCATTTT.

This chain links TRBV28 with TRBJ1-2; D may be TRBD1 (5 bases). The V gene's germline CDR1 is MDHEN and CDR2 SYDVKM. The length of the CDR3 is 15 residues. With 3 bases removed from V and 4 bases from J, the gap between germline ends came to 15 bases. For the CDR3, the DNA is TGTGCCAGCAGTTTGCGCCCTTCCGGGGGCTATGGCTACACCTTC. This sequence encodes CASSLRPSGGYGYTF.